The T cell receptor (beta chain) described here comes from a study of early T cells in non-severe SARS-CoV-2 infection (dated by TCRdb to the early 2020s). About the investigation overall: Because TCR sequencing relied on bulk RNA taken from unsorted whole blood, pairing of alpha and beta chains was not possible. What the authors observed across the whole study: Matching against VDJdb was skewed toward anti-spike CD8 responses, likely underestimated virus-specific expansions, and missed private and CD4 specificities.

Reading from cysteine to phenylalanine, the CDR3 counts 15 amino acids. The DNA shown is the 45-base CDR3, in frame from base 1. Clipping removes 0 bases from V and 2 bases from J, with 6 as the unmatched junction base count. The CDR1 and CDR2 encoded by the germline V gene (reference sequence) are DFQATT and SNEGSKA. Many counts were recorded for this clonotype. The target of this receptor is not known. No quality values exist for individual bases; no much larger clone is one base distant. This was a case-control study nested in a cohort of healthcare workers in London, UK, who had nasopharyngeal swab PCR tests and blood samples taken every week. Between 23 and 31 March 2020, the week of the UK lockdown, healthcare workers were enrolled and then followed up weekly for as long as 16 weeks. Library prep was done by 5' RACE. TCRdb lists the instrument as NextSeq 500. The TCR library protocol attached unique molecular identifiers to individual cDNA molecules to correct for sequencing error and PCR bias. TCR alpha and beta chains were both sequenced, and the abundances of alpha and beta sequences in each sample were closely correlated with each other. Per the source publication's procedure: V gene, J gene and CDR3 annotation of TCR sequences was performed with Decombinator V4. Expanded TCRs were defined as changing significantly between any two time points under a Poisson model with p below 0.0001. Abundances of TCRs were expressed as counts per million after normalisation to the total number of TCRs sequenced in each sample. MAIT TCRs were defined by TRAV1-2 paired with TRAJ12, TRAJ20 or TRAJ33, and iNKT TCRs by TRAV10 paired with TRAJ18. VDJdb, accessed 1 November 2021, was searched for CMV, EBV and SARS-CoV-2 annotated TCRs, excluding TCRs annotated for multiple antigens. Clones were called with MiXCR by TCRdb after fastp trimmed the public reads at Q25, and only in-frame beta chains were retained. Every distinct CDR3 protein forms one entry, paired with its most common genes and DNA. TCRdb assigned the V and J calls; the authors' analysis was not used. Counted in this sample were under 85,000 distinct CDR3 sequences; less than 15% of them appeared once. Approximately 5.5% of the sample rests with the top ten.

Rearrangement joined TRBV20-1 to TRBJ1-2, with TRBD1 matching 7 junction bases. The sequenced sample was whole blood. The sequence was obtained from an adult who was a healthcare worker with PCR-confirmed SARS-CoV-2 infection or an uninfected control (not recorded which). The sequenced DNA: TGCAGTGCTAGAGATCAAACAGGGGCAAACTATGGCTACACCTTC. It encodes CSARDQTGANYGYTF.